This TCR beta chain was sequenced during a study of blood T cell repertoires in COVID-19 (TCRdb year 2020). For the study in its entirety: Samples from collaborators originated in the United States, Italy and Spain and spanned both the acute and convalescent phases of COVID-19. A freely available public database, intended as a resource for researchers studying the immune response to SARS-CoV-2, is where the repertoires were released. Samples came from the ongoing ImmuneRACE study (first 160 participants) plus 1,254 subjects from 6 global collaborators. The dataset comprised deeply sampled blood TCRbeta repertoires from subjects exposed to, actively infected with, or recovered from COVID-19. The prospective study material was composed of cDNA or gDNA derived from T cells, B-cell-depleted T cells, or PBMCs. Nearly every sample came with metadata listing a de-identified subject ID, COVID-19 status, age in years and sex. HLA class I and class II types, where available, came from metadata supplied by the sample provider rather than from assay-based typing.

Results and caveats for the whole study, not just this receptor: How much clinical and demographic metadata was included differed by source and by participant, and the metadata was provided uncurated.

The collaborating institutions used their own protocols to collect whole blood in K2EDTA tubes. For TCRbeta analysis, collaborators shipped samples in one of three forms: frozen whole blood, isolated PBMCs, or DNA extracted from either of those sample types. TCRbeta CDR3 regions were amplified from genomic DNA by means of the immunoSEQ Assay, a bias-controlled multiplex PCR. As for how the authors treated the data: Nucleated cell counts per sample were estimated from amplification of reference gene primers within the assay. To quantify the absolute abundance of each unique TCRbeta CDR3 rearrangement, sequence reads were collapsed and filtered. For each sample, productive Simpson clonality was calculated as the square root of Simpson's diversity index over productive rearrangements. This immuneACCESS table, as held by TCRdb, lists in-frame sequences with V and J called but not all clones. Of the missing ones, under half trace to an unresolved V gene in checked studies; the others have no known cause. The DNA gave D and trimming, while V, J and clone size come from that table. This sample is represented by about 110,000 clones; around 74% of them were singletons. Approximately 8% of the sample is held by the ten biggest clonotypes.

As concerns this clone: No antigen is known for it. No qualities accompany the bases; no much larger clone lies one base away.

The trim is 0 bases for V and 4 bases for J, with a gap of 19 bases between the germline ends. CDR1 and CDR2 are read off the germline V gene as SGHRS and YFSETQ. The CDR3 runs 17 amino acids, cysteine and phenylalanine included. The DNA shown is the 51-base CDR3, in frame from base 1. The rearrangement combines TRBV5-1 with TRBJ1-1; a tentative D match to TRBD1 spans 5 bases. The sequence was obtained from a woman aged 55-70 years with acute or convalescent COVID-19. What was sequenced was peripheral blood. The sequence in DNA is TGCGCCAGCAGCTTGGGCGGGCGGGACCCGAAGGGCACTGAAGCTTTCTTT. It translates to CASSLGGRDPKGTEAFF.